The present TCR beta chain was sequenced within a study of blood T cell repertoires in COVID-19. About the research overall: Sites in the United States, Italy and Spain provided acute and convalescent COVID-19 samples. The cDNA or gDNA used as material had been derived from T cells, B-cell-depleted T cells, or PBMCs.

TCRdb's table, derived via immunoSEQ multiplex PCR, lists solely in-frame clones and lacks some. In the table there are around 75,000 clones, approximately 90% of which are singletons. CDR3 length equals 14 residues. Germline CDR1 reads SGHVS; CDR2 reads FQNEAQ. The V gene lost 5 bases and the J gene lost 4 bases, with 12 bases spanning the gap. The chain combines TRBV7-8 with TRBJ1-5; D uncertain. The specimen was peripheral blood. This receptor was taken from a human donor in a cohort sampled during active COVID-19. The CDR3 DNA reads TGTGCCAGCAGCCGAGACTCTCTTAATCAGCCCCAGCATTTT. Translated: CASSRDSLNQPQHF.